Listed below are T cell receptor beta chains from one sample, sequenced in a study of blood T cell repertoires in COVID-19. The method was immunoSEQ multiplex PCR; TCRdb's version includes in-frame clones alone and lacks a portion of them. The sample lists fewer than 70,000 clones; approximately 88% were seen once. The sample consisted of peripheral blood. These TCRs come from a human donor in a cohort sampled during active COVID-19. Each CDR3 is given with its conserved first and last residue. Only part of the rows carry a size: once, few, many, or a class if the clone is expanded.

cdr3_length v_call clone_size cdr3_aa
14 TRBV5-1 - CASSIGTGGQTQYF
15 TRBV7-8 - CASSLVSGVYNEQFF
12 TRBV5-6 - CASSRGLAEQFF
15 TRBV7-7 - CASSPGLAGRDTQYF
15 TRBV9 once CASSAPGRQGGGYTF
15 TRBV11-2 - CASRQPGQAGSTIYF
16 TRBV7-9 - CASSLTIRAGANVLTF
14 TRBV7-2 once CASSPWTGDQPQHF
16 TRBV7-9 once CASSLGAGQGSYEQYF
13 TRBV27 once CASSFRGGPEEFF
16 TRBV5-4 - CASSLGSRAMNTEAFF
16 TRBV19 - CASSIGAGANTGELFF
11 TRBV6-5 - CASSSGYGYTF
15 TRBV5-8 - CASCPGPATNEKLFF
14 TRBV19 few CASSVRQGMYEQYF
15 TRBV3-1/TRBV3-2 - CASSQDAGGNQPQHF
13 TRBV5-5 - CASTLGTATEAFF
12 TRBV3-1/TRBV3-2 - CASSQNEEKLFF
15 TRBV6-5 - CASTTRGPSNQPQHF
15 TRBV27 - CASSLYPDNYYGYTF
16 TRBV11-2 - CASSLYRDRGADTQYF
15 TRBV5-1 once CASSMGQGDNSPLHF
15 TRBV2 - CASIAGQGVAGELFF
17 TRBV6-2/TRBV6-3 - CASSRPYVAGWTYEQYF
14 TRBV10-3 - CAIKGGTGGSEAFF
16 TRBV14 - CASSQVTGGVTQPQHF
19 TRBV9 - CASSLRSGGRGYSYNEQFF
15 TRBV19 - CASSLRDGGSYEQYF
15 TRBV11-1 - CASSLGWLAPNEQFF
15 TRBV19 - CASSFTGDANTEAFF
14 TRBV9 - CASSVHSGANVLTF
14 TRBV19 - CASSSQGLGQPQHF
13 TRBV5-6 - CASSLGDRYGYTF
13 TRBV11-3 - CASNQTGPGTQYF
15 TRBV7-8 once CASSRAGTGNTEAFF
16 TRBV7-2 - CASSLVGTGGFETQYF
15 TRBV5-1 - CASSLRTSGGNEQFF
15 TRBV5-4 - CASSSPAGGRETQYF
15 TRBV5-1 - CASLLGLPGTDTQYF
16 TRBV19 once CASSHTGTADRRPQHF
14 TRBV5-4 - CASSLLAKNTEAFF
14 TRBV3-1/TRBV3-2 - CASSQQGKQETQYF
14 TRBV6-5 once CATRGGVRTGELFF
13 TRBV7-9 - CASRRDGGGEAFF
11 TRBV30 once CAWSIRDEQYF
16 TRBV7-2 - CASSRAGRGTNYGYTF
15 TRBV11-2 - CASSFGDRGRETQYF
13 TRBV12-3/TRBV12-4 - CASNYGGGEEQFF
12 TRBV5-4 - CASSGGTDTQYF
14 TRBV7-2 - CASSLDRVTGELFF
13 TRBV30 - CAWSPRSVTEAFF
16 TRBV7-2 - CASSPPRSGGADTQYF